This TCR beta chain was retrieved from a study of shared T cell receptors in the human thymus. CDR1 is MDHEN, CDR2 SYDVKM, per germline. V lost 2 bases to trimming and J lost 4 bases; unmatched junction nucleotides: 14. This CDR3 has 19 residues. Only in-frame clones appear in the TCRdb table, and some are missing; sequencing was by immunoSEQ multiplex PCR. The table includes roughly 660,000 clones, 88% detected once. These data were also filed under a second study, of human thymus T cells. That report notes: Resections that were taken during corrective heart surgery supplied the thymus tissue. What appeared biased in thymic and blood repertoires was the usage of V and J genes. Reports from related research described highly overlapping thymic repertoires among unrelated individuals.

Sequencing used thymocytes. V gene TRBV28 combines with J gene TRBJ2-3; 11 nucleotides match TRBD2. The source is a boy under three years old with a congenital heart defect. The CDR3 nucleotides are TGTGCCAGCAGTTTAGCCCCGCCCAATAGCGGGAGGGGGGCAGATACGCAGTATTTT. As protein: CASSLAPPNSGRGADTQYF.